Below are 17 T cell receptor beta chains sequenced from a single sample in a study of blood T cell repertoires in COVID-19. TCRdb keeps only in-frame clones here, not all; method: immunoSEQ multiplex PCR. The sample yields about 200,000 clones, about 82% seen once. The specimen sequenced was PBMCs or T cells enriched from blood (not recorded which). The receptor source for this set is a man between 40 and 49 years old with acute COVID-19.

The J gene is TRBJ2-3, the V gene TRBV27, with TRBD2 matching 9 bases. V was clipped by 1 base and J by 0 bases; unmatched bases: 17. This CDR3 has 21 amino acids. Germline V gene data show CDR1 as MNHEY and CDR2 as SMNVEV (reference sequence). The CDR3 loop reads CASSLYRSSGSGILSTDTQYF. The CDR3 DNA follows: TGTGCCAGCAGTTTATACCGGAGTAGCGGGAGCGGGATACTTAGCACAGATACGCAGTATTTT.

The chain has TRBV7-2 and TRBJ2-7; perhaps TRBD1 as D (5 bases). The length of the CDR3 is 14 residues. Germline V gene sequence: CDR1 SGHTA, CDR2 FQGNSA. V lost 6 bases and J lost 4, with 16 bases in between. The CDR3 here is CASSSLRGEYEQYF. For the CDR3, the DNA is TGTGCCAGCAGTTCGTTAAGGGGCGAGTACGAGCAGTACTTC.

V and J are TRBV30 and TRBJ1-4, with TRBD1 as a possible D gene (5 bases). V lost 1 base and J lost 11, with 17 bases in between. Germline CDR1 GTSNPN, CDR2 SVGIG (reference sequence). The CDR3 totals 14 residues. The CDR3 bases are TGTGCCTGGAGTGAATTAGGGGCTATCAAGAAACTGTTTTTT. Translation gives CAWSELGAIKKLFF.

The V and J genes are TRBV29-1 and TRBJ2-1; 15 bases agree with TRBD2. J lost 5 bases, V lost 5 bases, and 13 bases had no gene match. Germline V gene lookup returns CDR1 SQVTM and CDR2 ANQGSEA. CDR3 length: 18 amino acids. The CDR3 here is CSVSKGLAGGPVNNEQFF. The CDR3 nucleotides read TGCAGCGTTTCTAAGGGACTAGCGGGAGGACCCGTTAACAATGAGCAGTTCTTC.

The chain links TRBV27 to TRBJ1-1; 7 positions match TRBD1. Losses at the gene ends were 6 bases for V and 12 bases for J; bases not matched to a gene: 10. Germline CDR1 and CDR2: MNHEY and SMNVEV (reference sequence). The CDR3 spans 12 residues. CDR3 DNA sequence: TGTGCCAGCAGCCCTCCGACAGGGAATCCTTTCTTT. It translates to CASSPPTGNPFF.

This chain joins TRBV9 and TRBJ2-1; TRBD2 matches 11 bases. Germline-derived CDR1 and CDR2 are SGDLS and YYNGEE. This CDR3 spans 15 amino acids. The V segment lost 3 bases and the J segment 7 bases; nucleotides outside the gene matches: 6. The DNA of the CDR3 is TGTGCCAGCAGCGAGCTAGCGGGAGGATGGAATGAGCAGTTCTTC. It specifies CASSELAGGWNEQFF. The full variable domain, its missing parts supplied by reference TRBV9 and TRBJ2-1, is DSGVTQTPKHLITATGQRVTLRCSPRSGDLSVYWYQQSLDQGLQFLIQYYNGEERAKGNILERFSAQQFPDLHSELNLSSLELGDSALYFCASSELAGGWNEQFFGPGTRLTVL.

This chain's CDR3 is CASSFSSGRGPDTQYF. CDR3 DNA: TGTGCCAGCAGTTTTTCTAGCGGGAGGGGCCCAGATACGCAGTATTTT. V and J are TRBV27 and TRBJ2-3, with TRBD2 matching 12 bases. Germline assignment: CDR1 MNHEY and CDR2 SMNVEV (reference sequence). This CDR3 has 16 residues. V gave up 3 bases and J gave up 4 bases; unmatched junction bases: 5.

The V call is TRBV11-2, the J call TRBJ1-1; possibly TRBD1 for D (5 bases). Germline CDR1 SGHAT, CDR2 FQNNGV. The CDR3 runs 16 residues. V shed 1 base and J shed 2 bases, with 14 bases lying between them. This CDR3 is CASSLVSGGANTEAFF. In DNA form, the CDR3 reads TGTGCCAGCAGCTTAGTCTCAGGAGGGGCCAACACTGAAGCTTTCTTT.

V gene TRBV18 combines with J gene TRBJ2-5, with D tentatively TRBD1 (6 bases). V was clipped by 2 bases and J by 5 bases, with 12 bases between them. Germline lookup yields CDR1 KGHSH and CDR2 LQKENI. The CDR3 runs 14 residues. CDR3 nucleotides: TGTGCCAGCTCACCATCCCCAGGGGAGGAGACCCAGTACTTC. It translates to CASSPSPGEETQYF.

V is TRBV28 and J is TRBJ1-2; TRBD1 matches at 7 bases. Germline V gene data show CDR1 as MDHEN and CDR2 as SYDVKM. The V gene end was trimmed by 11 bases and the J gene end by 3 bases; junction bases not matched to a gene: 9. This CDR3 is 13 amino acids long. Here the CDR3 reads CASSTGNHYGYTF. Written as DNA, the CDR3 is TGTGCCTCTTCGACAGGGAATCACTATGGCTACACCTTC.

The CDR3 DNA reads as TGTGCCAGCAGTCTACAGGGGGCGCGTAATGAGCAGTTCTTC. Translation gives CASSLQGARNEQFF. The V and J genes are TRBV6-5 and TRBJ2-1; 9 nucleotides match TRBD1. Trimming cost V 5 bases and J 7 bases; bases outside gene matches: 6. Germline lookup yields CDR1 MNHEY and CDR2 SVGAGI. The CDR3 extends over 14 amino acids.

The genes are TRBV10-2 and TRBJ1-2; D remains unclear. CDR1 and CDR2 from the germline V gene are WSHSY and SAAADI. The CDR3 loop spans 14 amino acids. V lost 0 bases and J 0 bases, leaving 5 bases between the germline ends. The CDR3 nucleotides read TGCGCCAGCAGTGAGTCGAGGGCTAACTATGGCTACACCTTC. Translated: CASSESRANYGYTF.

The gene calls are TRBV30 and TRBJ1-4; D remains ambiguous. Germline V CDR1 and CDR2: GTSNPN, SVGIG (reference sequence). This CDR3 region has 14 residues. The V gene lost 1 base and the J gene lost 4 bases, with 10 bases spanning the gap. CDR3 nucleotide sequence: TGTGCCTGGAGTGACAGAAGAGTTAATGAAAAACTGTTTTTT. It yields the protein CAWSDRRVNEKLFF.

This rearrangement joins TRBV25-1 to TRBJ2-7, with D unresolved. This CDR3 is 12 amino acids long. Per germline, CDR1 MGHDK and CDR2 SYGVNS. V was clipped by 6 bases and J by 1 base, with 7 bases between them. The CDR3 coding sequence is TGTGCCAGCAGAGGAGAATCCTACGAGCAGTACTTC. Its translation: CASRGESYEQYF.

V gene TRBV5-1 combines with J gene TRBJ1-1; TRBD1 aligns across 7 bases. This CDR3 has 16 residues. Per germline, CDR1 SGHRS and CDR2 YFSETQ. The trim removed 4 bases at V and 0 bases at J, leaving 9 bases unmatched. CDR3 nucleotides: TGCGCCAGCAGCGTATACAGGGGCGAAATGAACACTGAAGCTTTCTTT. Translating gives CASSVYRGEMNTEAFF. The variable domain in full, with the rest retrieved from reference TRBV5-1 and TRBJ1-1, is KAGVTQTPRYLIKTRGQQVTLSCSPISGHRSVSWYQQTPGQGLQFLFEYFSETQRNKGNFPGRFSGRQFSNSRSEMNVSTLELGDSALYLCASSVYRGEMNTEAFFGQGTRLTVV.

V gene TRBV30 combines with J gene TRBJ2-7; tentatively, D is TRBD1 (6 bases). The CDR3 length is 11 residues. Germline CDR1 is GTSNPN and CDR2 is SVGIG (reference sequence). Trimming shortened V by 0 bases and J by 12 bases, and 12 bases separated the two germline ends. CDR3 nucleotide sequence: TGTGCCTGGAGTGTCATAGGGACACTGTACTTC. Encoded protein: CAWSVIGTLYF.

The chain recombines TRBV3-1 (or the pseudogene TRBV3-2) with TRBJ2-7, with D possibly being TRBD2 (5 bases). CDR1 is LGHDT and CDR2 is YNNKEL in the germline V gene (reference sequence). V lost 4 bases and J lost 1, with 17 bases in between. This CDR3 comprises 16 residues. CDR3 DNA sequence: TGTGCCAGCAGCCCTAGAGCGGCTAGCTCTTCCTACGAGCAGTACTTC. It yields the protein CASSPRAASSSYEQYF.